This T cell receptor beta chain was sequenced for a study of blood T cell repertoires in COVID-19. In the study overall: Samples came from the United States, Italy and Spain, spanning acute and convalescent COVID-19.

Authors' analysis steps: By means of reference gene primer amplification, nucleated cell counts were estimated. Using immunoSEQ multiplex PCR, the repertoire was profiled, and TCRdb retains in-frame clones only, with some absent. V, J and clone size derive from that table, while D and trimming were established from the DNA sequence. The repertoire holds 350,000 to 400,000 clones, with 80% to 95% as singletons. The CDR3 is 13 amino acids. CDR1 and CDR2 from the germline V gene are MNHEY and SVGAGI. The V segment lost 6 bases and the J segment 7 bases; nucleotides outside the gene matches: 3. Participants spanned ages about 18 to 100 years and resided in around 25 US areas. Cohort allocation depended upon clinical history that participants reported.

This TCR was recovered from a woman aged 40 to 49 who had been exposed to COVID-19. The sample comprised PBMCs or T cells enriched from blood (not recorded which). The chain employs TRBV6-5 and TRBJ2-1, with TRBD1 identical over 10 bases. As DNA, the CDR3 is TGTGCCAGCAGCGACAGGGGGCTGAATGAGCAGTTCTTC. This codes for CASSDRGLNEQFF.